What follows are 24 T cell receptor beta chains derived from one specimen sequenced in a study of vaccination and CD4 T cells after COVID-19. These receptors have no known antigen. As to treatment: roughly 11-day PBMC culture with coronavirus spike peptide pools or control peptides (ViraFEST assay). Cultured CD4+ T-cell DNA underwent Oncomine TCR Beta short-read sequencing. MiXCR, run by TCRdb on the PCR reads, gives a single entry per CDR3 protein. The sample holds 11,000 or so distinct CDR3 sequences, 35% to 50% seen once. The sample comprised cultured CD4+ T cells from blood. All receptors come from a human donor with COVID-19.

The gene calls are TRBV6-4 and TRBJ1-5; D unresolved. V lost 7 bases and J lost 3, with 10 bases in between. The length of the CDR3 is 13 residues. Looked up from germline, CDR1 is MRHNA and CDR2 is SNTAGT. CDR3: CASNRCLNQPQHF. DNA for the CDR3: TGTGCCAGCAATAGGTGCCTCAATCAGCCCCAGCATTTT.

The CDR3 protein is CAWSGGHSNQPQHF. DNA for the CDR3: TGTGCCTGGAGTGGGGGACACTCCAATCAGCCCCAGCATTTT. The rearrangement joins TRBV30 to TRBJ1-5; a possible D gene is TRBD1 (6 bases). Germline V gene lookup returns CDR1 GTSNPN and CDR2 SVGIG (reference sequence). Trimming stripped 1 base from V and 3 bases from J, with 10 bases between. The CDR3 length is 14 residues.

The CDR3 loop is CSAFAGGRPADTQYF. The CDR3 DNA follows: TGCAGTGCTTTTGCGGGGGGACGTCCCGCAGATACGCAGTATTTT. V gene TRBV20-1 combines with J gene TRBJ2-3; TRBD2 agrees at 8 bases. Trimming took 5 bases from V and 4 from J; bases not matched to a gene: 11. This CDR3 comprises 15 residues. Germline CDR1 and CDR2: DFQATT and SNEGSKA (reference sequence).

The chain couples TRBV12-3 or TRBV12-4 to TRBJ1-5; D is ambiguous. V was cut by 6 bases and J by 5 bases, with 17 bases left in between. The CDR3 loop spans 15 amino acids. The CDR3 sequence: CASSPDGIGYQPQHF. CDR3 nucleotide sequence: TGTGCCAGCAGCCCGGACGGCATCGGGTATCAGCCCCAGCATTTT.

This clonotype has a handful of counts. The V and J genes are TRBV2 and TRBJ2-7; D may be TRBD1 (5 bases). Deletions cut 7 bases from V and 0 bases from J, with 19 bases between. The V gene's germline CDR1 is SNHLY and CDR2 FYNNEI. The CDR3 has 16 residues. The CDR3 is CASTFGRTISSYEQYF. In nucleotides, the CDR3 is TGTGCCAGCACATTCGGGCGGACAATCAGCTCCTACGAGCAGTACTTC.

J is TRBJ2-5 and V is TRBV19, with TRBD2 identical over 9 bases. The CDR3 sequence is 14 residues long. Germline loops: CDR1 LNHDA, CDR2 SQIVND (reference sequence). J lost 0 bases, V lost 5 bases, and 1 base had no gene match. The CDR3 loop reads CASSGLAYQETQYF. The DNA of the CDR3 is TGTGCCAGTAGTGGACTAGCGTACCAAGAGACCCAGTACTTC.

The chain combines TRBV6-1 with TRBJ2-1, with 7 bases fitting TRBD2. Germline V CDR1 and CDR2: MNHNS, SASEGT. After removal of 5 bases from V and 0 bases from J, the junction contained 10 bases not matched to a gene. The CDR3 runs 17 residues. This chain's CDR3 is CASSRGTGGSSYNEQFF. CDR3 in DNA: TGTGCCAGCAGTCGGGGGACGGGGGGAAGCTCCTACAATGAGCAGTTCTTC.

This clonotype is deemed large (0.1 to 1%). The rearrangement uses TRBV11-3 and TRBJ2-7; D not resolved. CDR3 size: 14 residues. Germline CDR1 is SGHNT and CDR2 is YENEEA. The germline V and J ends were trimmed by 0 bases and 0 bases, with 6 bases remaining between them. DNA of the CDR3: TGTGCCAGCAGCTTAGACAGGCCCTCCTACGAGCAGTACTTC. Encoded protein: CASSLDRPSYEQYF.

The chain joins TRBV19 to TRBJ1-4, with D perhaps TRBD1 (5 bases). CDR1 is LNHDA, CDR2 SQIVND, per germline (reference sequence). CDR3 size: 14 residues. V was shortened by 9 bases and J by 5 bases, with 16 bases between the two germline ends. The DNA for the CDR3 is TGTGCCAGCCGCACGGGGCTAGGGAATGAAAAACTGTTTTTT. Its protein is CASRTGLGNEKLFF.

The chain has TRBV20-1 and TRBJ2-5; unclear D gene. CDR3 length: 11 residues. The V gene's germline CDR1 is DFQATT and CDR2 SNEGSKA (reference sequence). V lost 3 bases and J lost 2, with 4 bases in between. This chain's CDR3 is CSARAQETQYF. DNA for the CDR3: TGCAGTGCTAGGGCACAAGAGACCCAGTACTTC.

In its sample, this clonotype was seen a few times. V usage is TRBV7-6 and J usage is TRBJ1-5; weak D call: TRBD1 (5 bases). The CDR3 extends over 15 amino acids. CDR1 SGHVS and CDR2 FNYEAQ come from the germline V gene. V shed 0 bases and J shed 3 bases, with 9 bases lying between them. This chain's CDR3 is CASSLATGNNQPQHF. The CDR3 coding sequence is TGTGCCAGCAGCTTAGCCACAGGTAACAATCAGCCCCAGCATTTT.

DNA of the CDR3: TGTGCCAGCAGTTTATTCTGGGGGGACTATGGCTACACCTTC. It yields the protein CASSLFWGDYGYTF. The J gene is TRBJ1-2, the V gene TRBV11-2; weak D call: TRBD1 (5 bases). The CDR3 runs to 14 residues. The V end lost 6 bases, the J end lost 3 bases, and 14 bases lay between the germline ends. CDR1 is SGHAT, CDR2 FQNNGV, per germline.

There are a few counts of this clonotype. CDR3 in amino acids: CASSYEVLNTQYF. The CDR3 DNA is TGTGCCAGCAGTTACGAAGTGCTGAATACGCAGTATTTT. The genes are TRBV6-2 or TRBV6-3 and TRBJ2-3; D remains unclear. The CDR3 extends over 13 amino acids. The V gene lost 2 bases and the J gene lost 7 bases, with 10 bases spanning the gap. Germline V gene sequence: CDR1 MNHEY, CDR2 SVGEGT.

The CDR3 DNA reads as TGCGCCAGCAGTGAGTCGATACAGACCAGCTCCTACAATGAGCAGTTCTTC. Its protein product is CASSESIQTSSYNEQFF. The chain has TRBV10-2 and TRBJ2-1; D is unresolved. V lost 0 bases and J 0 bases, leaving 12 bases between the germline ends. There are 17 residues in the CDR3. The germline V gene has CDR1 WSHSY and CDR2 SAAADI.

The chain combines TRBV7-2 with TRBJ1-6, with 9 bases identical to TRBD1. V trimming: 5 bases; J trimming: 7 bases; junction bases outside the gene matches: 9. CDR1 is SGHTA, CDR2 FQGNSA, per germline. The CDR3 contains 16 residues. CDR3 region: CASSNPGQGLNSPLHF. As DNA, the CDR3 is TGTGCCAGCAGCAACCCGGGACAGGGTCTGAATTCACCCCTCCACTTT.

This clonotype appeared a few times. This chain uses TRBV20-1 with TRBJ1-2, with 9 bases matching TRBD1. The CDR3 is 15 amino acids. The ends lost 3 bases at V and 4 bases at J; junction bases unmatched: 9. From germline, CDR1 is DFQATT and CDR2 SNEGSKA (reference sequence). This CDR3 is CSARIPGQGVYGYTF. For the CDR3, the DNA is TGCAGTGCTAGGATTCCGGGACAGGGAGTCTATGGCTACACCTTC.

In this sample, this clonotype turned up a few times. The V and J genes are TRBV12-3 or TRBV12-4 and TRBJ2-7; no definite D call. V shed 0 bases and J shed 2 bases, with 8 bases lying between them. The CDR3 has 14 residues. CDR3 in amino acids: CASSLALGPYEQYF. CDR3 coding DNA: TGTGCCAGCAGTTTAGCTCTGGGTCCCTACGAGCAGTACTTC.

This clonotype was seen a handful of times. The chain joins TRBV7-8 to TRBJ2-7; 9 positions match TRBD1. Germline CDR1 is SGHVS and CDR2 is FQNEAQ. The trim removed 5 bases at V and 7 bases at J, leaving 18 bases unmatched. The CDR3 is 17 amino acids. The CDR3 region is CASSLTVTGQGRSEQYF. The CDR3 DNA reads as TGTGCCAGCAGCCTTACCGTTACTGGACAGGGGAGGAGTGAGCAGTACTTC.

The rearrangement uses TRBV5-1 and TRBJ2-3; no reliable D call. CDR1 is SGHRS, CDR2 YFSETQ, per germline. Trimming took off 2 bases at V and 7 bases at J, with 17 bases between the two ends. The CDR3 contains 15 residues. CDR3 in DNA: TGCGCCAGCAGCTTCAAAACCTCTTCTCTGAATACGCAGTATTTT. The encoded protein is CASSFKTSSLNTQYF.

V usage is TRBV15 and J usage is TRBJ2-5; TRBD2 is a possible D gene (6 bases). Deletions cut 5 bases from V and 2 bases from J, with 18 bases between. The CDR3 loop spans 16 amino acids. Germline CDR1 LNHNV, CDR2 YYDKDF (reference sequence). The CDR3 loop is CATSGGTHSSQETQYF. The CDR3 region has the DNA TGTGCCACCAGCGGAGGGACCCACTCATCACAAGAGACCCAGTACTTC.

This chain joins TRBV7-2 and TRBJ2-1; D is possibly TRBD2 (5 bases). Germline lookup yields CDR1 SGHTA and CDR2 FQGNSA. V dropped 3 bases and J dropped 4 bases, with 10 bases sitting between them. The CDR3 contains 14 residues. CDR3 amino acids: CASSFYGVYNEQFF. The CDR3 coding sequence is TGTGCCAGCAGCTTTTACGGGGTGTACAATGAGCAGTTCTTC.

The V and J genes are TRBV20-1 and TRBJ2-3; 8 nucleotides match TRBD1. Germline CDR1 is DFQATT and CDR2 is SNEGSKA (reference sequence). V shed 0 bases, J shed 2 bases, and the junction held 7 bases outside the gene matches. The CDR3 contains 16 residues. The CDR3 bases are TGCAGTGCTAGAGATTCAGACAGGGGTTTCACAGATACGCAGTATTTT. This encodes CSARDSDRGFTDTQYF.

This clonotype was seen more than once but under ten times. This chain links TRBV20-1 with TRBJ2-5; 16 bases agree with TRBD2. Per the germline V gene, CDR1 is DFQATT and CDR2 is SNEGSKA (reference sequence). V lost 4 bases and J lost 4; bases outside the gene matches: 9. This CDR3 is 17 amino acids long. DNA of the CDR3: TGCAGTGCTACCCCGGGACTAGCGGGGGGGAAGTTAGAGACCCAGTACTTC. Its protein product is CSATPGLAGGKLETQYF.

The rearrangement links TRBV2 to TRBJ2-7; 7 bases align to TRBD1. The CDR3 sequence is 14 residues long. CDR1 is SNHLY and CDR2 is FYNNEI in the germline V gene. J gave up 6 bases and V 10 bases, and 15 bases lay outside the gene matches. The CDR3 here is CATRGVGQVGEQYF. For the CDR3, the DNA is TGTGCCACCAGGGGCGTCGGACAGGTCGGCGAGCAGTACTTC. The entire variable domain, with the rest obtained from reference TRBV2 and TRBJ2-7, is as follows: EPEVTQTPSHQVTQMGQEVILRCVPISNHLYFYWYRQILGQKVEFLVSFYNNEISEKSEIFDDQFSVERPDGSNFTLKIRSTKLEDSAMYFCATRGVGQVGEQYFGPGTRLTVT.